The next 20 T cell receptor beta chains were all read from a single sample in a study of beta chain features in type 1 diabetes. The entirety of the isolated RNA underwent reverse transcription, so expressed TCRB transcripts were sequenced. The data were produced by immunoSEQ multiplex PCR, yet TCRdb's version contains in-frame clones alone and is incomplete. The top ten clones hold approximately 0.3% of a sample with approximately 52,000 clones, 50% to 75% of them seen once. For these TCRs, the target antigens are not known. Findings and limits, study-wide: Among patients with Type 1 diabetes, TCRB CDR3s were moderately but significantly shorter in every one of the four CD4+ subsets.

The sample taken for sequencing was stem cell memory CD4+ T cells from blood. Receptors originate from a woman younger than 45 with type 1 diabetes.

For the CDR3, the DNA is TGCGCCAGCAGCCAAGCCTCTACTAGCGGGCTATATCAAGAGACCCAGTACTTC. Its protein product is CASSQASTSGLYQETQYF. The chain links TRBV5-1 to TRBJ2-5; 9 nucleotides agree with TRBD2. Germline V lookup: CDR1 SGHRS, CDR2 YFSETQ. The CDR3 is 18 residues long. V shed 4 bases, J shed 2 bases, and the junction held 15 bases outside the gene matches.

The chain has TRBV6-5 and TRBJ1-5, with D maybe TRBD1 (6 bases). The CDR3 runs to 13 residues. Germline lookup yields CDR1 MNHEY and CDR2 SVGAGI. The V end lost 6 bases, the J end lost 5 bases, and 11 bases lay between the germline ends. The CDR3 region has the DNA TGTGCCAGCAGGGCAGGGGTGGATCAGCCCCAGCATTTT. This translates into CASRAGVDQPQHF.

This sequence joins TRBV5-1 and TRBJ2-1; 9 bases fit TRBD1. This CDR3 has 14 amino acids. Per germline, CDR1 SGHRS and CDR2 YFSETQ. Germline trimming cut 5 bases from V and 1 base from J; bases unmatched to any gene: 1. The CDR3 DNA reads TGCGCCAGCAGAGGGACAGGGTCCTACAATGAGCAGTTCTTC. Translated: CASRGTGSYNEQFF.

The V gene is TRBV6-1, the J gene TRBJ1-2; D call uncertain. Germline values: CDR1 MNHNS, CDR2 SASEGT. CDR3 length equals 12 residues. Trimming shortened V by 3 bases and J by 5 bases, and 7 bases separated the two germline ends. The CDR3 here is CASSEGVYGYTF. The CDR3 coding sequence is TGTGCCAGCAGTGAGGGAGTATATGGCTACACCTTC.

The chain recombines TRBV29-1 with TRBJ2-3; TRBD2 agrees at 8 bases. Trimming removed 4 bases from V and 3 bases from J; junction bases left unmatched: 3. The CDR3 is 13 amino acids. CDR1 is SQVTM, CDR2 ANQGSEA, per germline. The CDR3 coding sequence is TGCAGCGTTGGGGCTAGCGGGACAGATACGCAGTATTTT. Encoded protein: CSVGASGTDTQYF.

This clone was seen only a few times. The rearrangement uses TRBV28 and TRBJ2-5, with D possibly TRBD2 on 5 matching bases. Trimming removed 4 bases from V and 3 bases from J, with 6 bases in between. CDR3 length: 12 residues. CDR1 is MDHEN and CDR2 is SYDVKM in the germline V gene. The CDR3 reads CASSSGEETQYF. DNA of the CDR3: TGTGCCAGCAGTTCCGGGGAAGAGACCCAGTACTTC.

Here the CDR3 DNA reads TGTGCCAGCAGTCTAGCGGGAGGGGAGACCCAGTACTTC. Protein: CASSLAGGETQYF. The chain recombines TRBV14 with TRBJ2-5, with 12 nucleotides matching TRBD2. The ends lost 6 bases at V and 5 bases at J; junction bases unmatched: 1. Germline CDR1 is SGHDN and CDR2 is FVKESK. This CDR3 contains 13 residues. The full variable domain, in which reference TRBV14 and TRBJ2-5 provide the parts outside the CDR3, is EAGVTQFPSHSVIEKGQTVTLRCDPISGHDNLYWYRRVMGKEIKFLLHFVKESKQDESGMPNNRFLAERTGGTYSTLKVQPAELEDSGVYFCASSLAGGETQYFGPGTRLLVL.

This clone has only a few counts. The rearrangement joins TRBV28 to TRBJ2-7; tentatively, D is TRBD2 (6 bases). This CDR3 has 13 amino acids. CDR1 is MDHEN and CDR2 is SYDVKM in the germline V gene. Between the trimmed V and J ends, which lost 5 bases and 4 bases, there was a span of 12 bases. The CDR3 reads CASSLNREYEQYF. The CDR3, as DNA: TGTGCCAGCAGTCTCAATCGGGAGTACGAGCAGTACTTC.

This clone showed up just a few times. V and J are TRBV4-2 and TRBJ2-1; TRBD2 aligns across 8 bases. The CDR3 is 17 residues long. CDR1 and CDR2 from the germline V gene are LGHNA and YNFKEQ. J was trimmed by 7 bases and V by 4 bases; bases with no gene match: 15. The CDR3: CASSPSVAGSGGNEQFF. The CDR3 DNA reads as TGTGCCAGCAGCCCATCAGTAGCGGGGAGCGGGGGAAATGAGCAGTTCTTC.

This clone has more than one count but fewer than ten. The J gene is TRBJ2-7, the V gene TRBV29-1, with unresolved D. The CDR3 runs to 10 residues. With 1 base removed from V and 6 bases from J, the gap between germline ends came to 4 bases. In germline, CDR1 is SQVTM, CDR2 ANQGSEA. CDR3 DNA: TGCAGCGTTGAAGTGGCCGAGCAGTACTTC. It is translated as CSVEVAEQYF.

This rearrangement joins TRBV28 to TRBJ2-7; TRBD1 matches at 11 bases. The CDR3 sequence is 15 residues long. The trim removed 0 bases at V and 7 bases at J, leaving 5 bases unmatched. Germline CDR1 reads MDHEN; CDR2 reads SYDVKM. For the CDR3, the DNA is TGTGCCAGCAGTTTATGGGGGACAGGGGGGGGTGAGCAGTACTTC. The encoded protein is CASSLWGTGGGEQYF.

V is TRBV11-2 and J is TRBJ2-3; weak D call: TRBD1 (6 bases). V gave up 7 bases and J gave up 2 bases, with 16 bases separating them. This CDR3 spans 15 amino acids. Germline loops: CDR1 SGHAT, CDR2 FQNNGV. The CDR3 sequence is CASTLDTGFTDTQYF. The CDR3 DNA reads TGTGCCAGCACCCTGGACACAGGGTTCACAGATACGCAGTATTTT.

This clone was seen a single time. The chain carries TRBV11-2 and TRBJ2-3; TRBD2 aligns across 7 bases. Unmatched junction bases numbered 5, after V lost 4 bases and J lost 7 bases. The CDR3 has 13 residues. Germline V CDR1 and CDR2: SGHAT, FQNNGV. The CDR3 region is CASSWEAGNTQYF. CDR3 bases: TGTGCCAGCAGCTGGGAAGCGGGGAATACGCAGTATTTT. The whole variable domain, remainder taken from reference TRBV11-2 and TRBJ2-3, is EAGVAQSPRYKIIEKRQSVAFWCNPISGHATLYWYQQILGQGPKLLIQFQNNGVVDDSQLPKDRFSAERLKGVDSTLKIQPAKLEDSAVYLCASSWEAGNTQYFGPGTRLTVL.

For the CDR3, the DNA is TGTGCCAGCAGTGAATCGGGCGGAGGGAACACCGGGGAGCTGTTTTTT. It is translated as CASSESGGGNTGELFF. The V call is TRBV25-1, the J call TRBJ2-2; D is perhaps TRBD2 (5 bases). This CDR3 is built from 16 residues. Deletions cut 1 base from V and 1 base from J, with 10 bases between. The germline V gene has CDR1 MGHDK and CDR2 SYGVNS.

The V and J genes are TRBV29-1 and TRBJ2-5; D possibly corresponds to TRBD1 (6 bases). The J call is in doubt because the DNA end fits TRBJ2-7 better. Germline V gene lookup returns CDR1 SQVTM and CDR2 ANQGSEA. CDR3 length: 11 amino acids. The CDR3 loop is CSVERGYEQYF. The CDR3 DNA is TGCAGCGTTGAAAGGGGGTACGAGCAGTACTTC.

The rearrangement links TRBV28 to TRBJ2-1; D might be TRBD1 (6 bases). CDR3 length: 16 amino acids. Trimming removed 5 bases from V and 6 bases from J, with 20 bases in between. Germline V CDR1 and CDR2: MDHEN, SYDVKM. The CDR3 DNA reads TGTGCCAGCAGTCCCCACGGGGCAGGGGAGCCCAATGAGCAGTTCTTC. Translating gives CASSPHGAGEPNEQFF.

This chain joins TRBV6-5 and TRBJ1-5; the match to TRBD1 covers 7 bases. V lost 6 bases to trimming and J lost 5 bases; unmatched junction nucleotides: 10. The CDR3 is made up of 15 amino acids. From germline, CDR1 is MNHEY and CDR2 SVGAGI. The CDR3 DNA sequence: TGTGCCAGCAGCATGACGACAGGGTCTGATCAGCCCCAGCATTTT. Its protein product is CASSMTTGSDQPQHF.

This clone has a handful of counts. The chain carries TRBV30 and TRBJ1-2, with a weak D call TRBD1 (5 bases). Trimming took 3 bases from V and 6 from J, leaving 17 bases between them. CDR1 is GTSNPN, CDR2 SVGIG, per germline (reference sequence). The CDR3 has 14 amino acids. CDR3 DNA: TGTGCCTGGAGGAGGGGAGGGGAAGGGAATGGCTACACCTTC. Translated, it gives CAWRRGGEGNGYTF.

This sequence joins TRBV6-1 and TRBJ2-7; 9 nucleotides match TRBD2. Trimming removed 3 bases from V and 0 bases from J; junction bases left unmatched: 0. CDR1 is MNHNS and CDR2 is SASEGT in the germline V gene. This CDR3 is built from 14 residues. CDR3 region: CASSDSGGSYEQYF. Here the CDR3 DNA reads TGTGCCAGCAGTGATAGCGGGGGCTCCTACGAGCAGTACTTC.

The chain uses TRBV30 and TRBJ1-1, with D hard to call. Germline lookup yields CDR1 GTSNPN and CDR2 SVGIG (reference sequence). V was shortened by 0 bases and J by 0 bases, with 11 bases between the two germline ends. CDR3 size: 15 residues. The CDR3 reads CAWSVFGDMNTEAFF. The CDR3 nucleotides are TGTGCCTGGAGTGTCTTCGGCGACATGAACACTGAAGCTTTCTTT. Full variable domain (rest looked up from reference TRBV30 and TRBJ1-1): SQTIHQWPATLVQPVGSPLSLECTVEGTSNPNLYWYRQAAGRGLQLLFYSVGIGQISSEVPQNLSASRPQDRQFILSSKKLLLSDSGFYLCAWSVFGDMNTEAFFGQGTRLTVV.